This TCR beta chain was sequenced in a study of cytomegalovirus exposure and HLA in healthy donors. Comment on this clone: Antigen: not known.

CDR1 and CDR2 from the germline V gene are SGHRS and YFSETQ. The V end was cut by 0 bases, the J end by 4 bases, with 8 bases between. The CDR3 is made up of 14 amino acids. Profiled with immunoSEQ multiplex PCR; TCRdb holds only in-frame clones, not every one. The top ten clones hold 3% to 3.5% of a sample with around 160,000 clones, 91% of them seen once. Findings and caveats of the study: Cytomegalovirus-associated status was assigned to about 160 TCR beta chains.

This clonotype was sampled from a woman between 18 and 29 years old in good health and CMV-seropositive. This rearrangement joins TRBV5-1 to TRBJ1-3, with no clear D. Sequencing used PBMCs. The CDR3 spells CASSLAGFGNTIYF. CDR3 nucleotide sequence: TGCGCCAGCAGCTTGGCCGGGTTCGGAAACACCATATATTTT.